This TCR beta chain was retrieved from a study of CD8 T cell repertoires and HIV-1 epitope variants. The overall study: T cells were stimulated with Twenty-five Gag and Nef peptides separately. A 10-day culture received IL-2, IL-7 and IL-15 on days 3 and 7. Separate from the cultures, 1M uncultured T cells served as baseline.

Clones were sequenced by immunoSEQ multiplex PCR, and TCRdb holds only the in-frame ones, with some missing. Seen here are 80,000 to 95,000 clones, more than 65% observed once, and the top ten hold around 25%. The CDR3 sequence is 14 residues long. Germline CDR1 reads SNHLY; CDR2 reads FYNNEI. V gave up 2 bases and J gave up 3 bases, with 8 bases separating them. The clonotype originates from a male donor with HIV. The V gene is TRBV2, the J gene TRBJ1-5; D gene uncertain. Sequenced sample: uncultured baseline CD8+ T cells from peripheral blood mononuclear cells (PBMCs). Here the CDR3 reads CASSERASNQPQHF. The CDR3 DNA sequence: TGTGCCAGCAGTGAACGGGCTTCCAATCAGCCCCAGCATTTT. Full variable domain (remainder filled in from reference TRBV2 and TRBJ1-5): EPEVTQTPSHQVTQMGQEVILRCVPISNHLYFYWYRQILGQKVEFLVSFYNNEISEKSEIFDDQFSVERPDGSNFTLKIRSTKLEDSAMYFCASSERASNQPQHFGDGTRLSIL.